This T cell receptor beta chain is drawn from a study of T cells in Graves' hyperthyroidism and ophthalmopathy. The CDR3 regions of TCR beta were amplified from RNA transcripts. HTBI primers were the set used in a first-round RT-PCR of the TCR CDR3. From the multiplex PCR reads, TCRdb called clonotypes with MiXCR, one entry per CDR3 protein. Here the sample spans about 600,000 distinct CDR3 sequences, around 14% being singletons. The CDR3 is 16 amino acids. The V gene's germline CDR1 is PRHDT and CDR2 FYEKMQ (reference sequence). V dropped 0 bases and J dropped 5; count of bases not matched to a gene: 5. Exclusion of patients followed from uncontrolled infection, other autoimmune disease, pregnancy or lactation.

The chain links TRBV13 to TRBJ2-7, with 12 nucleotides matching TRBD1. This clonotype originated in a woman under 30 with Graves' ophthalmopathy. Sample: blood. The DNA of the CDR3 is TGTGCCAGCAGCTTAGGAGCCGGGACAGGGGGCGACGAGCAGTACTTC. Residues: CASSLGAGTGGDEQYF.